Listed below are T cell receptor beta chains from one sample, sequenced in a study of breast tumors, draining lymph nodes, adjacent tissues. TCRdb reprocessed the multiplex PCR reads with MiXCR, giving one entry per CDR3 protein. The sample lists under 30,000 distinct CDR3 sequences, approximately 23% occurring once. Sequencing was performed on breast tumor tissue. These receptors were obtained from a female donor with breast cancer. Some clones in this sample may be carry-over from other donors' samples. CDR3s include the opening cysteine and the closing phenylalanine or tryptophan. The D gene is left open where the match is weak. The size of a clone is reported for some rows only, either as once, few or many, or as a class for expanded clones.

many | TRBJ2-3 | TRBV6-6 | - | CASSYSISAGYSTDTQYF | TGTGCCAGCAGTTACTCGATATCGGCGGGATACAGCACAGATACGCAGTATTTT
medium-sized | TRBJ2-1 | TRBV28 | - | CASSLDAGWNEQFF | TGTGCCAGCAGTTTAGATGCAGGGTGGAATGAGCAGTTCTTC
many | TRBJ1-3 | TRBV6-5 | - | CASVKITPTGNTIYF | TGTGCCAGCGTGAAGATTACTCCAACTGGAAACACCATATATTTT
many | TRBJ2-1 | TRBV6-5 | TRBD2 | CASSRLLTSGSYNEQFF | TGTGCCAGCAGTCGCCTTCTGACTAGCGGGTCTTACAATGAGCAGTTCTTC
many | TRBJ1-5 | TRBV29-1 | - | CSVVEGAGVDNQPQHF | TGCAGCGTTGTTGAGGGCGCTGGGGTGGACAATCAGCCCCAGCATTTT
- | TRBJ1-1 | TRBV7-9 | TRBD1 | CASSLGFAQGITTEAFF | TGTGCCAGCAGCTTAGGGTTTGCACAGGGGATTACCACTGAAGCTTTCTTT
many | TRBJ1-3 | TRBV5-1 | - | CASRIGLNSGNTIYF | TGCGCCAGCCGTATAGGACTGAACTCTGGAAACACCATATATTTT
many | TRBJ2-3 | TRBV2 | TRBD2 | CANPPPASGVPTGTQYF | TGTGCCAACCCACCCCCAGCTAGCGGGGTACCCACAGGTACGCAGTATTTT
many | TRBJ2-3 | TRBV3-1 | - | CASSPGRLRHIFTDTQYF | TGTGCCAGCAGCCCTGGGAGGCTAAGGCATATATTCACAGATACGCAGTATTTT
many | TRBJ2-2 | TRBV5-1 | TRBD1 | CASSFRQGNTGELFF | TGCGCCAGCAGCTTCAGACAGGGAAACACCGGGGAGCTGTTTTTT
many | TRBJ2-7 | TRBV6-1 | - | CASSEARYEQYF | TGTGCCAGCAGTGAAGCGCGCTACGAGCAGTACTTC
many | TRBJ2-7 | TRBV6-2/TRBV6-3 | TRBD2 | CASKPSGSYEQYF | TGTGCCAGCAAACCTAGCGGGAGCTACGAGCAGTACTTC
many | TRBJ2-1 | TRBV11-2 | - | CASSPLGGSYNEQFF | TGTGCCAGCAGCCCCCTCGGGGGATCCTACAATGAGCAGTTCTTC
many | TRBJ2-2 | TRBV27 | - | CASSFGRTGWDTGELFF | TGTGCCAGCAGTTTCGGGAGGACAGGGTGGGACACCGGGGAGCTGTTTTTT
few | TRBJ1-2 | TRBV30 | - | CAWSVAGLYGYTF | TGTGCCTGGAGTGTAGCAGGACTCTATGGCTACACCTTC
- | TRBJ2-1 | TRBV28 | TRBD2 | CASSPSGRVNNEQFF | TGTGCCAGCAGTCCTAGCGGGAGGGTCAACAATGAGCAGTTCTTC
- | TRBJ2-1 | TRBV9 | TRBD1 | CASSGPVSGQGLNEQFF | TGTGCCAGCAGCGGCCCAGTTTCGGGACAGGGGTTAAATGAGCAGTTCTTC
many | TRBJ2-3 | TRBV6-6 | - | CASTAPESDTQYF | TGTGCCAGCACGGCCCCGGAGTCAGATACGCAGTATTTT
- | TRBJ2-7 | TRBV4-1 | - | CASSQATTYEQYF | TGCGCCAGCAGCCAAGCGACCACCTACGAGCAGTACTTC
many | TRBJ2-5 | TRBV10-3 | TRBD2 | CAISAEQGAFAGGETQYF | TGTGCCATCAGTGCCGAACAGGGTGCATTCGCGGGAGGAGAGACCCAGTACTTC
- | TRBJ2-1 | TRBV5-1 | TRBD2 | CASSTAPTSGRGEQFF | TGCGCCAGCAGCACCGCGCCGACTAGCGGGAGGGGTGAGCAGTTCTTC
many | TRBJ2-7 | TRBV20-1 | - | CSARANEQYF | TGCAGTGCTAGGGCGAACGAGCAGTACTTC
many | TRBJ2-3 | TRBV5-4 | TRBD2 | CASSSPTSGSVDTQYF | TGTGCCAGCAGCTCACCGACTAGCGGGAGCGTCGATACGCAGTATTTT
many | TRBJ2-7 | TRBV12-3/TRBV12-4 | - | CASSLGRTFRGEQYF | TGTGCCAGCAGCCTGGGGAGAACATTCCGGGGCGAGCAGTACTTC
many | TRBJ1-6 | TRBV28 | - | CASTPQGLNSPLHF | TGTGCCAGCACCCCGCAGGGTTTGAATTCACCCCTCCACTTT
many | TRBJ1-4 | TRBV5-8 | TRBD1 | CASSFQGGEKLFF | TGTGCCAGCAGCTTTCAGGGGGGGGAAAAACTGTTTTTT
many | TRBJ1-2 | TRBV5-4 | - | CASSPDLKGANYGYTF | TGTGCCAGCAGCCCGGATCTTAAAGGAGCTAACTATGGCTACACCTTC
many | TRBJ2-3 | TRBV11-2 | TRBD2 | CASSSRGVMLITDTQYF | TGTGCCAGCAGCAGCCGGGGGGTCATGTTGATCACAGATACGCAGTATTTT
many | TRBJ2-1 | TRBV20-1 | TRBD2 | CSAQPPAGAVGLSYNEQFF | TGCAGTGCCCAACCCCCAGCGGGAGCAGTGGGGTTATCCTACAATGAGCAGTTCTTC
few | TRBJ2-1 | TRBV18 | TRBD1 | CASSPGTGRNEQFF | TGTGCCAGCTCACCAGGGACAGGGAGGAATGAGCAGTTCTTC
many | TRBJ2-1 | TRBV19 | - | CASSNSPGSFSYNEQFF | TGTGCCAGTAGTAACAGCCCCGGTTCATTCTCCTACAATGAGCAGTTCTTC
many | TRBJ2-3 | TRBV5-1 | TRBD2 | CASSLGLAGVKDTQYF | TGCGCCAGCAGCTTAGGACTAGCGGGAGTCAAAGATACGCAGTATTTT
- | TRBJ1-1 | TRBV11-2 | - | CASSLTVEAFF | TGTGCCAGCAGCTTGACAGTGGAGGCTTTCTTT
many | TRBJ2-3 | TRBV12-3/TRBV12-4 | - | CASSFRSTDTQYF | TGTGCCAGCAGTTTTAGAAGCACAGATACGCAGTATTTT
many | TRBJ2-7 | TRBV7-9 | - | CASSQSGQSYEQYF | TGTGCCAGCAGCCAATCCGGGCAGTCTTACGAGCAGTACTTC
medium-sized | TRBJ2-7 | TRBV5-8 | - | CASSLDWGRNEQYF | TGTGCCAGCAGCTTGGATTGGGGTCGGAACGAGCAGTACTTC
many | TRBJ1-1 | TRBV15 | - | CATSKNRGRAFF | TGTGCCACCAGCAAAAATAGAGGAAGGGCTTTCTTT
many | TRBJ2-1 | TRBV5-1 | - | CASNRDISYNEQFF | TGCGCCAGCAACAGAGATATTTCCTACAATGAGCAGTTCTTC
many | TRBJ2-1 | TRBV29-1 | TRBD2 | CSVTGTSGIYNEQFF | TGCAGCGTAACCGGGACTAGCGGGATCTACAATGAGCAGTTCTTC